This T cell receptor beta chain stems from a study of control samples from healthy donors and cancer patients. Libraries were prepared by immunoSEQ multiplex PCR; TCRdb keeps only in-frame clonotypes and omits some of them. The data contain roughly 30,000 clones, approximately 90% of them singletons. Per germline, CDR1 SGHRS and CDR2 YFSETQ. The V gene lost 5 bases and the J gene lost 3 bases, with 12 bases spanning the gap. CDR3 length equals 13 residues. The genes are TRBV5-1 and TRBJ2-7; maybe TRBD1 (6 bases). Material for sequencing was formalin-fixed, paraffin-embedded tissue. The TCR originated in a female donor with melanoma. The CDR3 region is CASRRQASYEQYF. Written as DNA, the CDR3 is TGCGCCAGCAGACGACAGGCGAGCTACGAGCAGTACTTC. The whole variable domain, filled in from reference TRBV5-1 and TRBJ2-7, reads KAGVTQTPRYLIKTRGQQVTLSCSPISGHRSVSWYQQTPGQGLQFLFEYFSETQRNKGNFPGRFSGRQFSNSRSEMNVSTLELGDSALYLCASRRQASYEQYFGPGTRLTVT.